This TCR beta chain was recovered during a study of response to subunit inactivated influenza vaccine. V was pared by 3 bases and J by 0 bases, with 8 bases between. This CDR3 comprises 14 residues. CDR1 KGHSH and CDR2 LQKENI come from the germline V gene. This clonotype has ten or more counts. TCRdb used MiXCR to reprocess the RT-PCR reads, holding one entry per CDR3 protein. The sample carries about 500,000 distinct CDR3 sequences, 16% recorded once. This sample comprised CD4+ T cells sorted from PBMCs, obtained about 23 months after vaccination. This TCR was recovered from a man aged 50-75 years who received an inactivated influenza vaccine. The V gene is TRBV18, the J gene TRBJ1-1; no definite D call. The CDR3 sequence: CASSPSEMNTEAFF. As DNA, the CDR3 is TGTGCCAGCTCACCTTCAGAGATGAACACTGAAGCTTTCTTT. Based on the CDR3 plus reference TRBV18 and TRBJ1-1, the full variable domain is NAGVMQNPRHLVRRRGQEARLRCSPMKGHSHVYWYRQLPEEGLKFMVYLQKENIIDESGMPKERFSAEFPKEGPSILRIQQVVRGDSAAYFCASSPSEMNTEAFFGQGTRLTVV.